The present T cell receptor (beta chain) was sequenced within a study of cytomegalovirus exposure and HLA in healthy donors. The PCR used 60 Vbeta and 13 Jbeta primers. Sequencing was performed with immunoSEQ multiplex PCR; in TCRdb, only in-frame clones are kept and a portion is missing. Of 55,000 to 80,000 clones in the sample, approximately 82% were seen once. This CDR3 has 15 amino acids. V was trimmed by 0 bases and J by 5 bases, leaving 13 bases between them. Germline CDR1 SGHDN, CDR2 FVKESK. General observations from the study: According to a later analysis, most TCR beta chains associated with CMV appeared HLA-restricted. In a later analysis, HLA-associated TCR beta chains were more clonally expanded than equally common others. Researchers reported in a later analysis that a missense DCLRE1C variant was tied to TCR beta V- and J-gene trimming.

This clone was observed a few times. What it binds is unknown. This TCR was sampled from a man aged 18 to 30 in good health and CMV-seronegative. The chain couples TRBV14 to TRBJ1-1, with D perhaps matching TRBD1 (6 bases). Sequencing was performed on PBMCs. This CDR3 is CASSQDPGGVTEAFF. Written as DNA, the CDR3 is TGTGCCAGCAGCCAAGATCCGGGGGGCGTTACTGAAGCTTTCTTT. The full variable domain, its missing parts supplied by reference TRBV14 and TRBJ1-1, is EAGVTQFPSHSVIEKGQTVTLRCDPISGHDNLYWYRRVMGKEIKFLLHFVKESKQDESGMPNNRFLAERTGGTYSTLKVQPAELEDSGVYFCASSQDPGGVTEAFFGQGTRLTVV.